This TCR beta chain was observed in a study of cytomegalovirus exposure and HLA in healthy donors. In its sample, this clone was seen a few times. V was pared by 6 bases and J by 3 bases, with 15 bases of the junction left unmatched. Germline values: CDR1 SGDLS, CDR2 YYNGEE. This CDR3 comprises 17 residues. The PCR made use of 60 Vbeta and 13 Jbeta primers. The assay was immunoSEQ multiplex PCR, and TCRdb's table has in-frame clones only and misses some. The sample records 100,000 to 150,000 clones, about 68% being singletons. This rearrangement joins TRBV9 to TRBJ2-7; 10 nucleotides agree with TRBD2. This clonotype originated in a middle-aged man in good health and CMV-seropositive. Sequenced material: PBMCs. The CDR3 is CASTPGASGSSHYEQYF. The CDR3 nucleotides are TGTGCCAGCACCCCGGGGGCTAGCGGGAGCTCTCACTACGAGCAGTACTTC.